A single sample gave rise to the 23 T cell receptor beta chains below, sequenced in a study of cytomegalovirus exposure and HLA in healthy donors. PCR used 60 Vbeta primers and 13 Jbeta primers. Sequenced by immunoSEQ multiplex PCR; TCRdb stores in-frame clones only, minus some. The sample includes about 110,000 clones, about two thirds seen only once; the top ten take roughly 8.2%. The sequencing sample was made of PBMCs. All receptors derive from a middle-aged woman in good health and CMV-seropositive.

The chain joins TRBV5-1 to TRBJ2-5; TRBD2 agrees at 9 bases. This CDR3 region has 16 residues. The V and J ends lost 0 bases and 5 bases, in that order; junction bases with no gene match: 8. CDR1 is SGHRS, CDR2 YFSETQ, per germline. CDR3 DNA sequence: TGCGCCAGCAGCTTGGAGGGGCGGGGGGGCCTGGAGACCCAGTACTTC. It is translated as CASSLEGRGGLETQYF.

This chain joins TRBV4-1 and TRBJ1-1; 10 bases align to TRBD1. This CDR3 has 13 amino acids. CDR1 and CDR2 (germline): MGHRA, YSYEKL. The V and J ends lost 0 bases and 11 bases, in that order; junction bases with no gene match: 3. The CDR3 sequence: CASSQEDRGLAFF. Written as DNA, the CDR3 is TGCGCCAGCAGCCAAGAAGACAGGGGGCTGGCTTTCTTT.

This clone occurred once. J is TRBJ2-3 and V is TRBV29-1, with D possibly being TRBD2 (5 bases). The length of the CDR3 is 15 residues. V was pared by 2 bases and J by 2 bases, with 14 bases between. Per germline, CDR1 SQVTM and CDR2 ANQGSEA. DNA for the CDR3: TGCAGCGTTGAATCTCGAAGGGAGATCACAGATACGCAGTATTTT. Protein: CSVESRREITDTQYF.

The chain links TRBV4-2 to TRBJ1-3; perhaps TRBD1 as D (5 bases). V was pared by 1 base and J by 2 bases, with 6 bases between. Germline-derived CDR1 and CDR2 are LGHNA and YNFKEQ. CDR3 size: 14 residues. The CDR3 here is CASSQAGTGNTIYF. CDR3 coding DNA: TGTGCCAGCAGCCAAGCAGGGACTGGAAACACCATATATTTT.

This clone appeared once. As DNA, the CDR3 is TGTGCCAGCAGCGCCAGGCCGGTTAATATGGGTGGCTACACCTTC. It translates to CASSARPVNMGGYTF. V usage is TRBV9 and J usage is TRBJ1-2; D remains unclear. CDR1 and CDR2 (germline): SGDLS, YYNGEE. Trimming left V 3 bases short and J 7 bases short, with 19 bases between. The CDR3 loop spans 15 amino acids.

The chain uses TRBV9 and TRBJ1-2; D is undetermined. Trimming stripped 4 bases from V and 1 base from J, with 11 bases between. Germline CDR1 is SGDLS and CDR2 is YYNGEE. CDR3 length equals 14 residues. CDR3 in DNA: TGTGCCAGCAGCCCAGACATCCTTAACTATGGCTACACCTTC. This codes for CASSPDILNYGYTF. The whole variable domain, remainder taken from reference TRBV9 and TRBJ1-2, is DSGVTQTPKHLITATGQRVTLRCSPRSGDLSVYWYQQSLDQGLQFLIQYYNGEERAKGNILERFSAQQFPDLHSELNLSSLELGDSALYFCASSPDILNYGYTFGSGTRLTVV.

The chain has TRBV7-9 and TRBJ1-1; 10 bases map to TRBD1. Germline values: CDR1 SEHNR, CDR2 FQNEAQ (reference sequence). V dropped 5 bases and J dropped 11; count of bases not matched to a gene: 8. The CDR3 runs 13 residues. The CDR3: CASSIDRGLEAFF. CDR3 sequence (DNA): TGTGCCAGCAGCATTGACAGGGGGCTCGAGGCTTTCTTT.

This clone has just a few counts. Other DNA sequences in the same sample also yield this CDR3. V is TRBV5-1 and J is TRBJ2-7; 8 positions agree with TRBD2. Losses at the gene ends were 0 bases for V and 3 bases for J; bases not matched to a gene: 8. The CDR3 runs to 16 residues. CDR1 and CDR2 (germline): SGHRS, YFSETQ. CDR3 sequence reads: CASSLAGAGDLYEQYF. In nucleotides, the CDR3 is TGCGCCAGCAGCTTGGCCGGAGCGGGGGACCTCTACGAGCAGTACTTC.

Remarks on this clone: Distinct nucleotide sequences in the sample also encode this CDR3. The chain links TRBV5-1 to TRBJ2-2; the match to TRBD1 covers 8 bases. V shed 4 bases, J shed 4 bases, and the junction held 6 bases outside the gene matches. The CDR3 contains 15 residues. Germline CDR1 SGHRS, CDR2 YFSETQ. The CDR3 DNA is TGCGCCAGCAGCCTAGGACAGGGCAGCACCGGGGAGCTGTTTTTT. It is translated as CASSLGQGSTGELFF.

The J gene is TRBJ1-6, the V gene TRBV7-2; D call uncertain. The CDR3 consists of 12 residues. Germline CDR1 is SGHTA and CDR2 is FQGNSA. Trimming shortened V by 5 bases and J by 12 bases, and 11 bases separated the two germline ends. The CDR3 loop is CASSILGEPLHF. The DNA for the CDR3 is TGTGCCAGCAGCATCCTTGGAGAACCCCTCCACTTT.

CDR3 sequence reads: CASSFGPGGNEQYF. CDR3 sequence (DNA): TGTGCCAGCAGCTTCGGTCCGGGAGGGAACGAGCAGTACTTC. The chain joins TRBV7-9 to TRBJ2-7; TRBD2 agrees at 8 bases. CDR3 size: 14 residues. Trimming cost V 3 bases and J 5 bases; bases outside gene matches: 6. Germline V gene lookup returns CDR1 SEHNR and CDR2 FQNEAQ (reference sequence).

This chain connects TRBV5-4 to TRBJ2-5; TRBD1 agrees at 7 bases. CDR1 is SGHNT, CDR2 YYREEE, per germline (reference sequence). V lost 3 bases to trimming and J lost 3 bases; unmatched junction nucleotides: 8. The CDR3 covers 15 residues. In DNA, the CDR3 is TGTGCCAGCAGCTCCGGGACAGCTTTTAAAGAGACCCAGTACTTC. As protein: CASSSGTAFKETQYF.

This clone was seen once. This rearrangement joins TRBV10-3 to TRBJ2-7; 7 bases match TRBD1. This CDR3 comprises 13 residues. Germline-derived CDR1 and CDR2 are ENHRY and SYGVKD. V was pared by 7 bases and J by 2 bases, with 5 bases of the junction left unmatched. The CDR3 region has the DNA TGTGCCATCAAGGGGGCAGTGACCTACGAGCAGTACTTC. Amino acid sequence: CAIKGAVTYEQYF.

The rearrangement links TRBV7-9 to TRBJ2-1; the match to TRBD1 covers 8 bases. The junction had 8 bases not matched to a gene; V was cut back by 5 bases and J by 2 bases. The CDR3 extends over 16 amino acids. Germline CDR1 is SEHNR and CDR2 is FQNEAQ (reference sequence). CDR3 region: CASSHTDRAAYNEQFF. Here the CDR3 DNA reads TGTGCCAGCAGCCACACGGACAGGGCCGCCTACAATGAGCAGTTCTTC. Drawing the rest from reference TRBV7-9 and TRBJ2-1, the complete variable domain is DTGVSQNPRHKITKRGQNVTFRCDPISEHNRLYWYRQTLGQGPEFLTYFQNEAQLEKSRLLSDRFSAERPKGSFSTLEIQRTEQGDSAMYLCASSHTDRAAYNEQFFGPGTRLTVL.

Here the CDR3 DNA reads TGTGCCAGCAGTTTCTTGGACGGAGGTGGGGGAAACACCATATATTTT. It encodes CASSFLDGGGGNTIYF. The chain combines TRBV2 with TRBJ1-3; D is undetermined. CDR3 size: 16 residues. Trimming took off 5 bases at V and 4 bases at J, with 18 bases between the two ends. From germline, CDR1 is SNHLY and CDR2 FYNNEI.

The chain combines TRBV20-1 with TRBJ2-5, with D possibly TRBD2 on 6 matching bases. The CDR3 is made up of 11 amino acids. Trimming removed 5 bases from V and 5 bases from J, with 9 bases in between. Germline lookup yields CDR1 DFQATT and CDR2 SNEGSKA (reference sequence). CDR3 nucleotides: TGCAGTGCTCCCCGGGGGGAGACCCAGTACTTC. Its translation: CSAPRGETQYF.

The CDR3 nucleotides read TGTGCCACCAGCAGAGATGAGGTACGCCCTGACAATGAGCAGTTCTTC. It is translated as CATSRDEVRPDNEQFF. This rearrangement joins TRBV15 to TRBJ2-1; D ambiguous. Germline CDR1 is LNHNV and CDR2 is YYDKDF (reference sequence). V was clipped by 0 bases and J by 5 bases, with 14 bases between them. This CDR3 has 16 amino acids.

This rearrangement joins TRBV4-1 to TRBJ2-1, with TRBD1 identical over 7 bases. From germline, CDR1 is MGHRA and CDR2 YSYEKL. With 2 bases clipped from V and 10 bases from J, the junction kept 8 bases outside the gene matches. The CDR3 runs to 14 residues. This CDR3 is CASSQKAGGREQFF. CDR3 sequence (DNA): TGCGCCAGCAGCCAAAAAGCAGGGGGACGAGAGCAGTTCTTC.

The rearrangement links TRBV5-1 to TRBJ2-7; maybe TRBD1 (5 bases). Germline CDR1 and CDR2: SGHRS and YFSETQ. CDR3 length equals 14 residues. V lost 0 bases and J lost 0, with 7 bases in between. The DNA for the CDR3 is TGCGCCAGCAGCTTGGGACAGCTCTCCTACGAGCAGTACTTC. It translates to CASSLGQLSYEQYF. Drawing the rest from reference TRBV5-1 and TRBJ2-7, the complete variable domain is KAGVTQTPRYLIKTRGQQVTLSCSPISGHRSVSWYQQTPGQGLQFLFEYFSETQRNKGNFPGRFSGRQFSNSRSEMNVSTLELGDSALYLCASSLGQLSYEQYFGPGTRLTVT.

V usage is TRBV10-1 and J usage is TRBJ1-3; 7 bases line up with TRBD1. Germline V gives CDR1 WNHNN, CDR2 SYGVQD (reference sequence). The CDR3 extends over 18 amino acids. The V gene end was trimmed by 2 bases and the J gene end by 3 bases; junction bases not matched to a gene: 13. This CDR3 reads CASSENGNRGEGGNTIYF. For the CDR3, the DNA is TGCGCCAGCAGTGAGAATGGGAACAGGGGTGAGGGTGGAAACACCATATATTTT.

The chain uses TRBV10-1 and TRBJ1-4; D is possibly TRBD1 (5 bases). Trimming stripped 3 bases from V and 5 bases from J, with 16 bases between. The CDR3 runs 16 residues. Germline V lookup: CDR1 WNHNN, CDR2 SYGVQD (reference sequence). The CDR3: CASSEARSGKNEKLFF. In nucleotides, the CDR3 is TGCGCCAGCAGTGAAGCTCGGTCAGGGAAGAATGAAAAACTGTTTTTT.

This clone appeared a few times. The rearrangement uses TRBV18 and TRBJ2-7, with D tentatively TRBD2 (6 bases). CDR1 is KGHSH and CDR2 is LQKENI in the germline V gene. This CDR3 is 13 amino acids long. Trimming removed 6 bases at V and 6 bases at J, with 15 bases between. The CDR3 loop reads CASSEEGVGEQYF. In DNA form, the CDR3 reads TGTGCCAGCTCCGAGGAGGGAGTAGGCGAGCAGTACTTC.

This clone appeared a few times. This sequence joins TRBV6-1 and TRBJ1-4, with TRBD1 matching 8 bases. Germline-derived CDR1 and CDR2 are MNHNS and SASEGT. Unmatched junction bases numbered 3, after V lost 1 base and J lost 5 bases. This CDR3 is 15 amino acids long. DNA for the CDR3: TGTGCCAGCAGTGAAGATCAGGGGGCAAATGAAAAACTGTTTTTT. It specifies CASSEDQGANEKLFF.